This is a list of T cell receptor beta chains from one sample in a study of human T cells and chemical hapten exposure. MiXCR, run by TCRdb on the RACE reads, gives a single entry per CDR3 protein. The sample includes some 84,000 distinct CDR3 sequences, over 9.5% of them seen just once. The sample here was whole blood, taken in connection with sensitization to the hapten diphenylcyclopropenone (DPC). These receptors were collected from a woman in her forties or fifties with alopecia areata. Some clones in this sample may be carry-over from other donors' samples. Each CDR3 is given with its conserved first and last residue. Each record gives: J gene, clone size, D gene, V gene, CDR3 protein, CDR3 DNA. A D gene is named only where the DNA matches it firmly. A clone size is listed for some rows: how often the clone was seen (once, few, many), or a class if it is expanded.

>TRBJ1-1|few|.|TRBV29-1
CSVEAGSGTEAFF
TGCAGCGTTGAGGCGGGGTCGGGGACTGAAGCTTTCTTT
>TRBJ2-2|many|TRBD1|TRBV28
CASSLPYRGTGELFF
TGTGCCAGCAGTTTACCTTACAGGGGTACAGGGGAGCTGTTTTTT
>TRBJ2-1|.|TRBD2|TRBV25-1
CASKTGSSGFFNEQFF
TGTGCCAGCAAAACAGGATCTAGCGGATTTTTCAATGAGCAGTTCTTC
>TRBJ1-3|.|.|TRBV6-5
CASSLGRSSGNTIYF
TGTGCCAGCAGCCTCGGACGGAGCTCTGGAAACACCATATATTTT
>TRBJ2-2|many|.|TRBV5-6
CASRKTGELFF
TGTGCCAGCAGAAAGACCGGGGAGCTGTTTTTT
>TRBJ1-6|many|.|TRBV4-1
CASSQGVRVDSPLHF
TGCGCCAGCAGCCAAGGTGTCAGGGTGGATTCACCCCTCCACTTT
>TRBJ2-3|many|.|TRBV12-3/TRBV12-4
CASSPGRLLGTDTQYF
TGTGCCAGCAGTCCCGGACGGCTCCTCGGCACAGATACGCAGTATTTT
>TRBJ2-7|few|TRBD1|TRBV6-2/TRBV6-3
CASRTTGQGIYEQYF
TGTGCCAGCAGGACAACGGGACAGGGGATCTACGAGCAGTACTTC
>TRBJ2-1|many|TRBD2|TRBV28
CASSVAGGPGYEQFF
TGTGCCAGCAGTGTAGCGGGAGGGCCGGGCTATGAGCAGTTCTTC
>TRBJ1-1|many|.|TRBV6-6
CASTGGGRMGPEAFF
TGTGCCAGCACGGGAGGGGGACGTATGGGTCCTGAAGCTTTCTTT
>TRBJ2-7|.|.|TRBV5-8
CASRVYEQYF
TGTGCCAGCAGGGTATACGAGCAGTACTTC
>TRBJ1-4|.|.|TRBV4-1
CASSQVELESNEKLFF
TGCGCCAGCAGCCAAGTAGAGTTGGAATCCAATGAAAAACTGTTTTTT
>TRBJ1-2|.|.|TRBV27
CASSHKPQGFGYTF
TGTGCCAGCAGTCACAAACCACAGGGTTTTGGCTACACCTTC
>TRBJ2-7|.|.|TRBV6-6
CASSYGQMAYEQYF
TGTGCCAGCAGTTACGGGCAGATGGCCTACGAGCAGTACTTC
>TRBJ1-6|few|.|TRBV27
CASSGGSYNSPLHF
TGTGCCAGCAGCGGCGGCTCCTATAATTCACCCCTCCACTTT
>TRBJ2-7|few|.|TRBV28
CASGGALPSYEQYF
TGTGCCAGTGGGGGAGCTTTACCCTCCTACGAGCAGTACTTC
>TRBJ1-2|.|.|TRBV20-1
CSARDDIDGYTF
TGCAGTGCTAGAGATGACATCGATGGCTACACCTTC
>TRBJ2-3|many|TRBD2|TRBV29-1
CSVGGDPQYF
TGCAGCGTGGGGGGGGATCCGCAGTATTTT
>TRBJ1-4|.|.|TRBV30
CAWSFAATNEKLFF
TGTGCCTGGAGTTTTGCAGCAACTAATGAAAAACTGTTTTTT
>TRBJ2-1|.|.|TRBV28
CASIGVGSYNEQFF
TGTGCCAGTATCGGGGTCGGTTCGTACAATGAGCAGTTCTTC
>TRBJ1-2|many|.|TRBV29-1
CSGQQGSGGYTF
TGCAGCGGGCAACAGGGAAGTGGTGGCTACACCTTC
>TRBJ1-1|many|.|TRBV4-1
CASSQPRQRAEAFF
TGCGCCAGCAGCCAACCCCGACAGAGGGCTGAAGCTTTCTTT
>TRBJ2-3|.|TRBD2|TRBV11-2
CVSSPGVRASGSDTQYF
TGTGTCAGCAGCCCGGGGGTGCGGGCTAGCGGGAGTGATACGCAGTATTTT
>TRBJ2-1|.|TRBD2|TRBV29-1
CSVEDQASGSYEQFF
TGCAGCGTTGAAGATCAGGCTAGCGGGAGCTATGAGCAGTTCTTC
>TRBJ1-5|few|TRBD1|TRBV6-1
CASISRQGNQPQHF
TGTGCCAGCATTAGTAGACAGGGAAATCAGCCCCAGCATTTT
>TRBJ2-1|.|.|TRBV12-3/TRBV12-4
CASSPSGSGSYNEQFF
TGTGCCAGCAGTCCCTCGGGGTCAGGGTCCTACAATGAGCAGTTCTTC
>TRBJ1-1|few|.|TRBV6-4
CASSLQGGGTEAFF
TGTGCCAGCAGTCTACAGGGCGGGGGGACTGAAGCTTTCTTT
>TRBJ2-1|many|.|TRBV24-1
CATSDGRGYNEQFF
TGTGCCACCAGTGATGGGCGAGGCTACAATGAGCAGTTCTTC
>TRBJ2-7|many|TRBD2|TRBV4-1
CASSLAGTSGRSSSYEQYF
TGCGCCAGCAGCCTCGCTGGGACTAGCGGGAGGTCAAGCTCCTACGAGCAGTACTTC
>TRBJ2-7|.|TRBD2|TRBV28
CANKETSGHSYEQYF
TGTGCCAACAAAGAGACTAGCGGGCACTCCTACGAGCAGTACTTC
>TRBJ1-4|many|.|TRBV29-1
CSAADSVEKLFF
TGCAGCGCAGCCGACAGTGTAGAAAAACTGTTTTTT
>TRBJ2-1|.|TRBD2|TRBV28
CASTSRDYREQFF
TGTGCCAGCACCAGCCGGGACTACAGGGAGCAGTTCTTC
>TRBJ1-1|.|.|TRBV11-3
CASSAPDRTLNTEAFF
TGTGCCAGCAGCGCGCCTGACAGGACCTTGAACACTGAAGCTTTCTTT
>TRBJ2-1|many|TRBD2|TRBV7-2
CASSSGLAAEQFF
TGTGCCAGCAGCTCCGGACTAGCGGCTGAGCAGTTCTTC
>TRBJ1-1|many|.|TRBV6-5
CASSYSIVSTEAFF
TGTGCCAGCAGTTACTCGATTGTGAGCACTGAAGCTTTCTTT
>TRBJ2-5|.|.|TRBV5-4
CASSLAQSRRETQYF
TGTGCCAGCAGCTTGGCCCAATCAAGAAGGGAGACCCAGTACTTC
>TRBJ1-5|many|TRBD1|TRBV12-5
CASGLPHRDRHPSGDSNQPQHF
TGTGCTAGTGGACTCCCCCACCGGGACAGACATCCCTCCGGGGATAGCAATCAGCCCCAGCATTTT
>TRBJ1-5|.|.|TRBV7-9
CASSLEGQGNQPQHF
TGTGCCAGCAGCTTAGAAGGGCAGGGCAATCAGCCCCAGCATTTT
>TRBJ1-1|few|.|TRBV30
CAWSEQGNTEAFF
TGTGCCTGGAGCGAACAGGGGAACACTGAAGCTTTCTTT
>TRBJ1-1|.|TRBD1|TRBV7-9
CASARQGARSGEAFF
TGTGCCAGCGCTAGGCAGGGGGCTCGGAGTGGTGAAGCTTTCTTT
>TRBJ2-1|few|.|TRBV20-1
CSARRAGPRGEQFF
TGCAGTGCTCGGAGAGCGGGCCCTAGGGGTGAGCAGTTCTTC